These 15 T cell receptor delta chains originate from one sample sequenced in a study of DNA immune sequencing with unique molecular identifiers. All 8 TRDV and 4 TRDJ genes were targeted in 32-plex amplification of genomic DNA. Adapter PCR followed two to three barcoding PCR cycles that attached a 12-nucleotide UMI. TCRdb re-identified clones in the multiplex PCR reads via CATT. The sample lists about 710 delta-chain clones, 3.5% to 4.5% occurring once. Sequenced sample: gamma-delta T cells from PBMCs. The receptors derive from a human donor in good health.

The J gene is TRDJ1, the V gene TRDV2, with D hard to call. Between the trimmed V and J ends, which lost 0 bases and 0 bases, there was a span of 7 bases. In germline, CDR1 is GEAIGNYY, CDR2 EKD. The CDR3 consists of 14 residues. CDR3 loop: CACDTVDYTDKLIF. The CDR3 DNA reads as TGTGCCTGTGACACCGTAGACTACACCGATAAACTCATCTTT.

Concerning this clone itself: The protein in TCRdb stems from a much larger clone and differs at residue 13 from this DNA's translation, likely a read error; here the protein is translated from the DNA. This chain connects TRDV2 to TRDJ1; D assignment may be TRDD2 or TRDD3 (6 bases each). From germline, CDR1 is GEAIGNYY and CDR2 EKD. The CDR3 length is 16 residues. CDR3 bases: TGTGCCTGTGACGGGCTGGGGATTCCTAACACCGATAACCTCATCTTT. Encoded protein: CACDGLGIPNTDNLIF.

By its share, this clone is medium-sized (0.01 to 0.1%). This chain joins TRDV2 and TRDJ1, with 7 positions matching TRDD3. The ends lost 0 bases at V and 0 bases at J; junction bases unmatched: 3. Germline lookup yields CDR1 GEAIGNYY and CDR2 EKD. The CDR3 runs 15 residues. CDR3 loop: CACDTLGVDTDKLIF. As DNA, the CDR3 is TGTGCCTGTGACACCCTGGGGGTTGACACCGATAAACTCATCTTT.

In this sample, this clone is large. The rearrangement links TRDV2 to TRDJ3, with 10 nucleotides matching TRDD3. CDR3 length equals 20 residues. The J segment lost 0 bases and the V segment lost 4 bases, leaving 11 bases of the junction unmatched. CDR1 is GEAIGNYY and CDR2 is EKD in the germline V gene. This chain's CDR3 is CACDRVLGDASSWDTRQMFF. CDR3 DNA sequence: TGTGCCTGTGATCGGGTACTGGGGGATGCGAGCTCCTGGGACACCCGACAGATGTTTTTC.

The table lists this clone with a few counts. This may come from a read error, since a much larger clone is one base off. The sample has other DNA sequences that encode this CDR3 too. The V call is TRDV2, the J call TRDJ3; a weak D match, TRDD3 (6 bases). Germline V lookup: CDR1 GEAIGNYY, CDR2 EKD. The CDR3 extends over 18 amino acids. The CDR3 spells CACDTITGSSWDTRQMFF. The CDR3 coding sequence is TGTGCCTGTGACACTATTACTGGGAGCTCCTGGGACACCCGTCAGATGTTTTTC.

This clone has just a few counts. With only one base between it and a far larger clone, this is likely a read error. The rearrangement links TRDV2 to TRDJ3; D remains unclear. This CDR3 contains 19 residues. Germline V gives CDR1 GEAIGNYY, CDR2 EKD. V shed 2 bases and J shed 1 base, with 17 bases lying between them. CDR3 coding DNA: TGTGCCTGTGACAGTGTCCGGCAAGGAATTTCCTGGGACACCCGACAGATGTTTTTC. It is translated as CACDSVRQGISWDTRQMFF.

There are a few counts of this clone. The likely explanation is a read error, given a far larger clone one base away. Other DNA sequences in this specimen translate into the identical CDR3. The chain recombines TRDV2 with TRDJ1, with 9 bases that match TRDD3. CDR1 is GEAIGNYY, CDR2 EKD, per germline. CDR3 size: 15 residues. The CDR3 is CACDRLGEYTDKLIF. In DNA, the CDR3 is TGTGCCTGTGACCGACTGGGGGAGTACACCGACAAACTCATCTTT.

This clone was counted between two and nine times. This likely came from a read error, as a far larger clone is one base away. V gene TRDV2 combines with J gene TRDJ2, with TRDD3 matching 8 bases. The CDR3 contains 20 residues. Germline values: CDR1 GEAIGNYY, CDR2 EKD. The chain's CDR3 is CSCDTVAGGPRQDLTAQLFF. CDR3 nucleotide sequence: TGTTCCTGTGACACCGTGGCTGGGGGACCCCGACAAGATTTGACAGCACAACTCTTCTTT.

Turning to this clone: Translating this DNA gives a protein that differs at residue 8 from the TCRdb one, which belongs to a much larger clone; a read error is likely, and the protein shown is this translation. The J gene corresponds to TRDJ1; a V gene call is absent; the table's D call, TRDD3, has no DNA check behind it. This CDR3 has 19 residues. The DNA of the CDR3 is TGTGCCTGTGACACATTACTGGAGGATACGCGGATCTACACCGATAAACTCATCTTT. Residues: CACDTLLEDTRIYTDKLIF.

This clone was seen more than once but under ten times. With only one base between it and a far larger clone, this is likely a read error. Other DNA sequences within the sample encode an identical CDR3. CDR3 in amino acids: CACDTLGGTITDKLIF. CDR3 bases: TGTGCCTGTGACACCCTAGGGGGGACGATTACCGATAAACTCATCTTT. The chain joins TRDV2 to TRDJ1; D possibly corresponds to TRDD3 (6 bases). V lost 0 bases to trimming and J lost 2 bases, with 15 bases between them. Germline CDR1 is GEAIGNYY and CDR2 is EKD. The CDR3 is made up of 16 amino acids.

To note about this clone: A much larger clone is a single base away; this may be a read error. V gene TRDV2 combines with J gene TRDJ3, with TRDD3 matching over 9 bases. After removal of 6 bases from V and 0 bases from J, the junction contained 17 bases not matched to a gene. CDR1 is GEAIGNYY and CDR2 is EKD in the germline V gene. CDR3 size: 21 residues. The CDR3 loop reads CACNSIRGGYPSSWDTRQMFF. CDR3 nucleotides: TGTGCCTGTAACTCTATTAGGGGGGGATACCCCTCCTCCTGGGACACCCGACAGATGTTTTTC.

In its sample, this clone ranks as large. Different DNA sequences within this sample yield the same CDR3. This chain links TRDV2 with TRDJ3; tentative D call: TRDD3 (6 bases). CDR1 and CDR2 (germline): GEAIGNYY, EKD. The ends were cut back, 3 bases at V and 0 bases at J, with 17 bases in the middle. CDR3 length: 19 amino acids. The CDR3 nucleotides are TGTGCCTGTGACCACACTGGATACTCTAGCTCCTGGGACACCCGACAGATGTTTTTC. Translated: CACDHTGYSSSWDTRQMFF.

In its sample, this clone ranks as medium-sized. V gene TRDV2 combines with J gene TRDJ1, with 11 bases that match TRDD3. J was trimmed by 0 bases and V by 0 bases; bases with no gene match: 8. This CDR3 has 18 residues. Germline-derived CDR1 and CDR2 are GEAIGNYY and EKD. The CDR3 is CACDTVLGDSSYTDKLIF. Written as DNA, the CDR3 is TGTGCCTGTGACACCGTACTGGGGGATAGCTCTTACACCGATAAACTCATCTTT.

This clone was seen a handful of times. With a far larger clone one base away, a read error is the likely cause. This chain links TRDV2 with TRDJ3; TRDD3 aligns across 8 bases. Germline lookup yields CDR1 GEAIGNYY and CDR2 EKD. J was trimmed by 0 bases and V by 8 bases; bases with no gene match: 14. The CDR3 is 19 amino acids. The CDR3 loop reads CAYDSNWGHNSWDTRQMFF. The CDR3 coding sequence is TGTGCCTATGATTCCAACTGGGGGCACAACTCCTGGGACACCCGACAGATGTTTTTC.

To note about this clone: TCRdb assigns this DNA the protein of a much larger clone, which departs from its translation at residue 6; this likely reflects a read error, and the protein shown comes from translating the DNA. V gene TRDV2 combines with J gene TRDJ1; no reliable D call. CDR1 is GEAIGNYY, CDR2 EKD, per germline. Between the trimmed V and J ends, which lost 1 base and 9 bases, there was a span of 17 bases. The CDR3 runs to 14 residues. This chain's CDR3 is CACDTSGGSRELIF. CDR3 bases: TGTGCCTGTGACACTTCGGGAGGATCGAGGGAACTCATCTTT.